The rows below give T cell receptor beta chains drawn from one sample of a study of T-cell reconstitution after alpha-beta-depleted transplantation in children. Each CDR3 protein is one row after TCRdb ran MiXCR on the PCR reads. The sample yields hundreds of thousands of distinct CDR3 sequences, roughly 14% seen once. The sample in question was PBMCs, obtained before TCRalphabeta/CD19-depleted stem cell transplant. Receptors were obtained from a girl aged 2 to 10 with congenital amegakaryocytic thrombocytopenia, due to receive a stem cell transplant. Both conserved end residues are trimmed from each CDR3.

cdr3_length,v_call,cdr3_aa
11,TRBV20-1,SARPRAYNEQF
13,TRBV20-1,SAHSGTSGMETQY
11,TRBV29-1,SVRTGVTDTQY
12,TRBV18,ASSPGTGINEQY
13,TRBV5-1,ASSLGQAALETQY
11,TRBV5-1,ASSLQGVNEQS
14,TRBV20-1,SARDYEADRYNEQF
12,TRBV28,ASSTVSSYNEQF
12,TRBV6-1,ASSENGVSSEQF
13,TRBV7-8,ASSLRSGTYNEQF
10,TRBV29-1,SGGDSYNEQF
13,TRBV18,ASSPAGGYNSPLH
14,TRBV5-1,ASSLAWSANTGELF
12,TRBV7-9,ASSLWTIQETQY
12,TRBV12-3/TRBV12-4,ASSLGQGDFEQY
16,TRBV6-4,ASSDLPYGTLYWDGQF
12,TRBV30,AWSRTSGRAGLF
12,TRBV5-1,ASSRDRPNSPLH
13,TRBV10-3,AISGPSEYTDTQH
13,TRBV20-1,SAPLAYKAKNIQY
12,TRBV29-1,SVASTGGSETQY
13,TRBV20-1,SARDSGGLYNEQF
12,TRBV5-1,ASSLIQNSEKLF
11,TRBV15,ATSRGATDTQY
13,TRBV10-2,ASTQGQGNNQPQH
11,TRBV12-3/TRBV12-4,ASTSAGRNEQF